Detailed here is one TCR beta chain. The sample is drawn from a study of blood T cell repertoires in COVID-19. Germline values: CDR1 MGHRA, CDR2 YSYEKL. The CDR3 totals 16 residues. Trimming took 1 base from V and 3 from J, leaving 15 bases between them. In the authors' workflow: The authors estimated nucleated cell counts from reference gene primer amplification. Here immunoSEQ multiplex PCR was the method, and the copy in TCRdb shows in-frame clones only, minus some. Clone size and V and J calls were adopted from that table, with D and trimming inferred from the DNA. The sample lists just over 150,000 clones; 92% were seen once.

This receptor was taken from a man aged 30 to 39 with COVID-19, enrolled during active disease. J is TRBJ2-5 and V is TRBV4-1; D ambiguous. Sequencing was performed on peripheral blood. The CDR3 sequence: CASSQVVRLWEETQYF. Here the CDR3 DNA reads TGCGCCAGCAGCCAAGTAGTGAGACTCTGGGAAGAGACCCAGTACTTC.